One and the same sample provided the 32 T cell receptor beta chains below, sequenced in a study of shared clonotypes between healthy human individuals. Cells designated naive CD8 were CD45RO-negative and were positively selected for CCR7, with terminally differentiated effector memory CD45RA+ cells excluded. TCRdb's table, derived via immunoSEQ multiplex PCR, lists solely in-frame clones and lacks some. The sample yields 2 million to 2.5 million clones, about 95% seen once. The source material was naive CD8+ T cells sorted from blood. The source is a man between 18 and 35 years old in good health.

The genes are TRBV10-1 and TRBJ2-7; D is unclear. Per germline, CDR1 WNHNN and CDR2 SYGVQD (reference sequence). CDR3 length: 14 amino acids. V lost 0 bases to trimming and J lost 4 bases, with 10 bases between them. The CDR3 sequence: CASSESFDGYEQYF. The DNA of the CDR3 is TGCGCCAGCAGTGAGTCCTTCGACGGATACGAGCAGTACTTC.

On this clone: This sample includes further DNA sequences coding for the same CDR3. The V gene is TRBV19, the J gene TRBJ1-5; D unclear. The germline V gene has CDR1 LNHDA and CDR2 SQIVND (reference sequence). The CDR3 runs to 15 residues. Trimming left V 6 bases short and J 0 bases short, with 12 bases between. The CDR3 nucleotides read TGTGCCAGTAGCCTAACAGATTATAGCAATCAGCCCCAGCATTTT. It encodes CASSLTDYSNQPQHF. Full variable domain (missing parts from reference TRBV19 and TRBJ1-5): DGGITQSPKYLFRKEGQNVTLSCEQNLNHDAMYWYRQDPGQGLRLIYYSQIVNDFQKGDIAEGYSVSREKKESFPLTVTSAQKNPTAFYLCASSLTDYSNQPQHFGDGTRLSIL.

The CDR3 bases are TGTGCCAGCAGCGTAGTTTTGGCGGGAGGGTACGAGCAGTACTTC. It specifies CASSVVLAGGYEQYF. The chain combines TRBV9 with TRBJ2-7; 9 bases fit TRBD2. CDR1 is SGDLS, CDR2 YYNGEE, per germline. The CDR3 has 15 residues. V dropped 0 bases and J dropped 4; count of bases not matched to a gene: 5.

Concerning this clone itself: The identical CDR3 is also encoded by other nucleotide sequences in the sample. CDR3 sequence: CASSLRGDTEAFF. CDR3 bases: TGTGCCAGCAGCTTAAGGGGGGACACTGAAGCTTTCTTT. The chain has TRBV7-2 and TRBJ1-1; D is perhaps TRBD1 (6 bases). The CDR3 length is 13 residues. Germline V gives CDR1 SGHTA, CDR2 FQGNSA. Trimming shortened V by 2 bases and J by 3 bases, and 7 bases separated the two germline ends.

V is TRBV5-4 and J is TRBJ2-7; 9 nucleotides line up with TRBD1. The CDR3 covers 14 residues. V lost 4 bases and J lost 4; bases outside the gene matches: 6. Germline V gene sequence: CDR1 SGHNT, CDR2 YYREEE (reference sequence). The CDR3 DNA follows: TGTGCCAGCAGCCCGGGGGGACAGGGATACGAGCAGTACTTC. Its protein is CASSPGGQGYEQYF.

The rearrangement joins TRBV6-5 to TRBJ1-5; D is uncertain. This CDR3 spans 13 amino acids. CDR1 and CDR2 (germline): MNHEY, SVGAGI. V was cut by 7 bases and J by 6 bases, with 13 bases left in between. In DNA form, the CDR3 reads TGTGCCAGCACCATGGCGCTAACTCAGCCCCAGCATTTT. The encoded protein is CASTMALTQPQHF.

The chain has TRBV5-8 and TRBJ1-6; no clear D. The germline gives CDR1 SGHTS, CDR2 YDEGEE. Trimming took 0 bases from V and 1 from J, leaving 5 bases between them. This CDR3 has 15 amino acids. CDR3 nucleotides: TGTGCCAGCAGCTTGGGGCGATCCTATAATTCACCCCTCCACTTT. This sequence encodes CASSLGRSYNSPLHF. The full variable domain, in which reference TRBV5-8 and TRBJ1-6 provide the parts outside the CDR3, is EAGVTQSPTHLIKTRGQQATLRCSPISGHTSVYWYQQALGLGLQFLLWYDEGEERNRGNFPPRFSGRQFPNYSSELNVNALELEDSALYLCASSLGRSYNSPLHFGNGTRLTVT.

This chain connects TRBV5-4 to TRBJ2-3; 11 bases fit TRBD2. J lost 2 bases, V lost 0 bases, and 2 bases had no gene match. CDR3 size: 16 residues. Germline V gives CDR1 SGHNT, CDR2 YYREEE (reference sequence). CDR3 sequence: CASSLEGLAVTDTQYF. DNA for the CDR3: TGTGCCAGCAGCTTGGAGGGACTAGCGGTCACAGATACGCAGTATTTT.

This chain uses TRBV18 with TRBJ1-1; 9 bases match TRBD1. After removal of 3 bases from V and 5 bases from J, the junction contained 10 bases not matched to a gene. The V gene's germline CDR1 is KGHSH and CDR2 LQKENI. There are 16 residues in the CDR3. CDR3 region: CASSPPGTGKLTEAFF. The CDR3, as DNA: TGTGCCAGCTCACCCCCCGGGACAGGGAAGTTGACTGAAGCTTTCTTT.

The chain combines TRBV6-1 with TRBJ1-4; the D gene is possibly TRBD1 (6 bases). V was shortened by 2 bases and J by 5 bases, with 18 bases between the two germline ends. The CDR3 has 17 amino acids. Germline V gives CDR1 MNHNS, CDR2 SASEGT. As DNA, the CDR3 is TGTGCCAGCAGTGAACCTCTTCCGGGACACCCCAATGAAAAACTGTTTTTT. It translates to CASSEPLPGHPNEKLFF.

The V gene is TRBV6-1, the J gene TRBJ2-5; 9 positions agree with TRBD1. V gave up 6 bases and J gave up 5 bases; unmatched junction bases: 10. Germline V gives CDR1 MNHNS, CDR2 SASEGT. This CDR3 spans 15 amino acids. CDR3 in amino acids: CASRDNRGRWETQYF. As DNA, the CDR3 is TGTGCCAGCAGGGACAACAGGGGGCGGTGGGAGACCCAGTACTTC.

This clone was recorded once. The rearrangement uses TRBV10-3 and TRBJ2-3; D possibly corresponds to TRBD1 (7 bases). The CDR3 runs 16 residues. V gave up 3 bases and J gave up 3 bases, with 16 bases separating them. Per germline, CDR1 ENHRY and CDR2 SYGVKD. Here the CDR3 reads CAISEYQGEVTDTQYF. Written as DNA, the CDR3 is TGTGCCATCAGTGAATATCAGGGGGAGGTGACAGATACGCAGTATTTT.

DNA of the CDR3: TGTGCCAGTAGTGGGCTACCGATCAGTTACAATGAGCAGTTCTTC. It specifies CASSGLPISYNEQFF. This sequence joins TRBV19 and TRBJ2-1; no clear D. Germline CDR1 LNHDA, CDR2 SQIVND (reference sequence). Trimming took 5 bases from V and 4 from J, leaving 15 bases between them. The CDR3 runs to 15 residues.

Turning to this clone: Other DNA variants within this sample encode the same CDR3. The genes are TRBV27 and TRBJ2-7, with D perhaps given as TRBD1 or TRBD2 (5 bases each). Between the trimmed V and J ends, which lost 6 bases and 4 bases, there was a span of 10 bases. Germline V gene data show CDR1 as MNHEY and CDR2 as SMNVEV (reference sequence). This CDR3 comprises 12 residues. The CDR3 reads CASSSGGYEQYF. For the CDR3, the DNA is TGTGCCAGCAGCAGTGGGGGATACGAGCAGTACTTC.

The J gene is TRBJ2-3, the V gene TRBV11-2; D perhaps matches TRBD1 (6 bases). With 5 bases removed from V and 4 bases from J, the gap between germline ends came to 13 bases. Germline V gene data show CDR1 as SGHAT and CDR2 as FQNNGV. This CDR3 comprises 14 residues. CDR3 region: CASSRTGSADTQYF. CDR3 nucleotide sequence: TGTGCCAGCAGCCGTACAGGGAGCGCAGATACGCAGTATTTT.

This sequence joins TRBV2 and TRBJ2-7, with no clear D. Looked up from germline, CDR1 is SNHLY and CDR2 is FYNNEI. V was pared by 4 bases and J by 0 bases, with 10 bases between. This CDR3 has 14 residues. CDR3 loop: CASSGSLYSYEQYF. The CDR3 DNA follows: TGTGCCAGCAGTGGGAGTCTGTACTCCTACGAGCAGTACTTC.

About this clone: Other DNA sequences in the same sample also yield this CDR3. The J gene is TRBJ2-7, the V gene TRBV4-1; 7 bases are shared with TRBD2. The junction had 5 bases not matched to a gene; V was cut back by 0 bases and J by 3 bases. Germline V gives CDR1 MGHRA, CDR2 YSYEKL. The CDR3 runs to 15 residues. The CDR3 protein is CASSQDPSGYYEQYF. CDR3 bases: TGCGCCAGCAGCCAAGACCCTAGCGGCTACTACGAGCAGTACTTC.

The chain couples TRBV4-3 to TRBJ1-1; D not resolved. The V gene's germline CDR1 is LGHNA and CDR2 YSLEER. V lost 3 bases and J 3 bases, leaving 17 bases between the germline ends. The CDR3 has 16 residues. CDR3: CASSHLFDTLDTEAFF. The DNA for the CDR3 is TGCGCCAGCAGCCACCTATTCGACACCTTGGACACTGAAGCTTTCTTT.

As concerns this clone: Other DNA sequences within the sample encode an identical CDR3. The rearrangement joins TRBV18 to TRBJ2-7; 8 positions match TRBD1. CDR3 length equals 14 residues. J gave up 4 bases and V 3 bases, and 5 bases lay outside the gene matches. The germline V gene encodes CDR1 KGHSH and CDR2 LQKENI. The CDR3, as DNA: TGTGCCAGCTCACCCCCCGACAGGGGTTACGAGCAGTACTTC. It yields the protein CASSPPDRGYEQYF.

The rearrangement uses TRBV9 and TRBJ1-3; D gene uncertain. The CDR3 length is 15 residues. The germline gives CDR1 SGDLS, CDR2 YYNGEE. Trimming removed 4 bases from V and 0 bases from J, with 11 bases in between. The CDR3 DNA reads TGTGCCAGCAGCCCCGATAGGAGCTCTGGAAACACCATATATTTT. Protein: CASSPDRSSGNTIYF. The variable domain in full, with the rest retrieved from reference TRBV9 and TRBJ1-3, is DSGVTQTPKHLITATGQRVTLRCSPRSGDLSVYWYQQSLDQGLQFLIQYYNGEERAKGNILERFSAQQFPDLHSELNLSSLELGDSALYFCASSPDRSSGNTIYFGEGSWLTVV.

Details on this clone: In the same sample, other DNA sequences code for this CDR3. The V call is TRBV10-1, the J call TRBJ2-7, with 7 bases fitting TRBD1. This CDR3 has 14 amino acids. From germline, CDR1 is WNHNN and CDR2 SYGVQD (reference sequence). The V segment lost 6 bases and the J segment 4 bases; nucleotides outside the gene matches: 9. CDR3 residues: CASSERDSFYEQYF. CDR3 coding DNA: TGCGCCAGCAGCGAAAGGGACAGCTTTTACGAGCAGTACTTC.

A remark on this clone: Other DNA sequences in this sample translate to the same CDR3. The chain carries TRBV7-9 and TRBJ2-1; D not certain. This CDR3 has 12 amino acids. The germline V and J ends were trimmed by 0 bases and 7 bases, with 4 bases remaining between them. Germline lookup yields CDR1 SEHNR and CDR2 FQNEAQ (reference sequence). The CDR3 sequence: CASSLAENEQFF. The CDR3 DNA is TGTGCCAGCAGCTTAGCTGAGAATGAGCAGTTCTTC.

The chain couples TRBV15 to TRBJ2-1; tentatively, D is TRBD2 (5 bases). The CDR3 loop spans 14 amino acids. In germline, CDR1 is LNHNV, CDR2 YYDKDF (reference sequence). The V gene lost 6 bases and the J gene lost 6 bases, with 15 bases spanning the gap. The CDR3 loop reads CATSENGRGNEQFF. CDR3 bases: TGTGCCACCAGTGAGAATGGCCGGGGCAATGAGCAGTTCTTC.

The rearrangement joins TRBV6-6 to TRBJ2-5; TRBD1 matches at 7 bases. From germline, CDR1 is MNHNY and CDR2 SVGAGI (reference sequence). This CDR3 spans 14 amino acids. The V gene end was trimmed by 4 bases and the J gene end by 1 base; junction bases not matched to a gene: 3. CDR3 amino acids: CASSFTGVQETQYF. Here the CDR3 DNA reads TGTGCCAGCAGTTTTACAGGGGTCCAAGAGACCCAGTACTTC.

This clone was recorded only once. This rearrangement joins TRBV19 to TRBJ1-3, with D possibly being TRBD1 (6 bases). The length of the CDR3 is 15 residues. The ends were cut back, 0 bases at V and 7 bases at J, with 13 bases in the middle. Per the germline V gene, CDR1 is LNHDA and CDR2 is SQIVND (reference sequence). The CDR3, as DNA: TGTGCCAGTAGTATAGAGGCAGGGGTGAGGAACACCATATATTTT. Its translation: CASSIEAGVRNTIYF.

Concerning this clone itself: Additional DNA sequences in this sample encode the identical CDR3. The genes are TRBV11-2 and TRBJ1-1, with D unclear. The CDR3 consists of 14 residues. Germline V gives CDR1 SGHAT, CDR2 FQNNGV. Deletions cut 1 base from V and 3 bases from J, with 9 bases between. The CDR3 nucleotides read TGTGCCAGCAGCTTAGTACCTGGGGACACTGAAGCTTTCTTT. It codes for CASSLVPGDTEAFF.

In this sample, this clone turned up once. This same CDR3 is encoded by further DNA sequences in the sample. The rearrangement uses TRBV19 and TRBJ2-5; no clear D. V was cut by 0 bases and J by 5 bases, with 7 bases left in between. Germline V gene sequence: CDR1 LNHDA, CDR2 SQIVND (reference sequence). The CDR3 runs 13 residues. CDR3 bases: TGTGCCAGTAGTATAGATAAGGAGGAGACCCAGTACTTC. It yields the protein CASSIDKEETQYF.

This CDR3 is CASSPETGGALLFF. In DNA form, the CDR3 reads TGCGCCAGCAGCCCAGAGACAGGGGGCGCATTGCTGTTTTTT. The rearrangement uses TRBV5-1 and TRBJ1-4, with 10 bases lining up with TRBD1. The junction had 11 bases not matched to a gene; V was cut back by 4 bases and J by 14 bases. Per the germline V gene, CDR1 is SGHRS and CDR2 is YFSETQ. This CDR3 comprises 14 residues.

This chain joins TRBV7-9 and TRBJ2-7; perhaps TRBD2 as D (5 bases). Between the trimmed V and J ends, which lost 8 bases and 2 bases, there was a span of 10 bases. The CDR3 is 12 amino acids. Germline loops: CDR1 SEHNR, CDR2 FQNEAQ (reference sequence). As DNA, the CDR3 is TGTGCCAGCGCCGGGAATGCCTACGAGCAGTACTTC. Translated: CASAGNAYEQYF.

This clone was seen a single time. The gene calls are TRBV11-2 and TRBJ2-7; D might be TRBD1 or TRBD2, each matching 5 bases. The CDR3 covers 13 residues. Trimming removed 3 bases from V and 3 bases from J, with 9 bases in between. The germline V gene encodes CDR1 SGHAT and CDR2 FQNNGV. The CDR3 DNA follows: TGTGCCAGCAGCTTCGGGGCCCTCTACGAGCAGTACTTC. Protein sequence: CASSFGALYEQYF.

This chain joins TRBV6-1 and TRBJ1-5, with D possibly TRBD1 on 6 matching bases. Germline-derived CDR1 and CDR2 are MNHNS and SASEGT. CDR3 length equals 15 residues. Trimming cost V 6 bases and J 1 base, with 13 bases left between them. The CDR3 region has the DNA TGTGCCAGCAGCGCCGGACAGATCAGCAATCAGCCCCAGCATTTT. Translation gives CASSAGQISNQPQHF.

This chain joins TRBV28 and TRBJ1-1; TRBD1 matches at 8 bases. Trimming at V came to 4 bases and at J to 2 bases, leaving 3 bases not matched to a gene. The CDR3 is 14 residues long. The V gene's germline CDR1 is MDHEN and CDR2 SYDVKM. CDR3 sequence: CASSYRGGNTEAFF. The CDR3 coding sequence is TGTGCCAGCAGTTACAGGGGGGGAAACACTGAAGCTTTCTTT.